Detailed here is one T cell receptor beta chain. This sample is part of a study of T cells after yellow fever vaccination. Study details: SMART-Seq v4 Ultra Low Input handled preparation of low-cell-number fractions.

TCRdb passed the 5' RACE reads through MiXCR, listing each CDR3 protein once. The sample has some 350,000 distinct CDR3 sequences; more than 5.5% are singletons. This TCR derives from a young man who received the YFV17D yellow fever vaccine. The material was PBMCs, obtained 5 days after the yellow fever booster vaccination.

The CDR3 loop reads CASSLQAETTDTQYF. In nucleotides, the CDR3 is TGTGCCAGCAGCCTTCAGGCGGAGACCACAGATACGCAGTATTTT. The chain joins TRBV5-4 to TRBJ2-3; D remains unclear. V was cut by 4 bases and J by 2 bases, with 14 bases left in between. Germline lookup yields CDR1 SGHNT and CDR2 YYREEE (reference sequence). The CDR3 runs to 15 residues.